This T cell receptor beta chain was sequenced in a study of blood T cell repertoires in COVID-19. The overall study: Sites across the United States, Italy and Spain contributed samples from acute and convalescent COVID-19. T cells, B-cell-depleted T cells, or PBMCs supplied cDNA or gDNA.

Under the authors' procedure: Reference gene primer amplification gave nucleated cell count estimates. This table comes from immunoSEQ multiplex PCR, and its TCRdb copy is limited to in-frame clones, with some not included. V, J and clone size are taken as reported in that table, and D and trimming were inferred from the DNA itself. This repertoire shows hundreds of thousands of clones, approximately 85% found once; its top ten account for 5.1%. The CDR3 extends over 14 amino acids. Germline-derived CDR1 and CDR2 are SGHNT and YYREEE (reference sequence). V lost 4 bases to trimming and J lost 5 bases, with 15 bases between them. This clone was recorded a few times.

The chain combines TRBV5-4 with TRBJ2-5, with a weak D call TRBD1 (7 bases). The sequence came from a man between 45 and 60 years old with active or convalescent COVID-19. Material: peripheral blood. The CDR3 DNA reads as TGTGCCAGCAGCCCATCAGGGGGGAGGGAGACCCAGTACTTC. This codes for CASSPSGGRETQYF. Complete variable domain (other parts from reference TRBV5-4 and TRBJ2-5): ETGVTQSPTHLIKTRGQQVTLRCSSQSGHNTVSWYQQALGQGPQFIFQYYREEENGRGNFPPRFSGLQFPNYSSELNVNALELDDSALYLCASSPSGGRETQYFGPGTRLLVL.